One TCR beta chain is described in this entry. Antigen specificity is unknown. The PCR had 60 Vbeta and 13 Jbeta primers. Repertoires were generated with immunoSEQ multiplex PCR, while TCRdb's copy carries only in-frame clones and drops some. The table records 120,000 to 150,000 clones, around 80% of them present only once. These data belong to a study of cytomegalovirus exposure and HLA in healthy donors. J lost 6 bases, V lost 1 base, and 7 bases had no gene match. The CDR3 runs to 15 residues. The germline V gene has CDR1 SGHTA and CDR2 FQGNSA. Regarding the study as a whole: Later analysis revealed greater clonal expansion in HLA-associated TCR beta chains than in equally common others. Later on, an analysis found that several of the most significant clusters appeared to be linked to common viral pathogens, which included parvovirus B19. Highly shared sequence variants in one cluster were likely a sequencing artifact.

This TCR was sampled from a woman in her 30s in good health and CMV-seronegative. V usage is TRBV7-2 and J usage is TRBJ2-7, with 9 bases matching TRBD2. The sample was PBMCs. In nucleotides, the CDR3 is TGTGCCAGCAGCTTAGATAGCGGGAGTTCACGCGAGCAGTACTTC. It specifies CASSLDSGSSREQYF.